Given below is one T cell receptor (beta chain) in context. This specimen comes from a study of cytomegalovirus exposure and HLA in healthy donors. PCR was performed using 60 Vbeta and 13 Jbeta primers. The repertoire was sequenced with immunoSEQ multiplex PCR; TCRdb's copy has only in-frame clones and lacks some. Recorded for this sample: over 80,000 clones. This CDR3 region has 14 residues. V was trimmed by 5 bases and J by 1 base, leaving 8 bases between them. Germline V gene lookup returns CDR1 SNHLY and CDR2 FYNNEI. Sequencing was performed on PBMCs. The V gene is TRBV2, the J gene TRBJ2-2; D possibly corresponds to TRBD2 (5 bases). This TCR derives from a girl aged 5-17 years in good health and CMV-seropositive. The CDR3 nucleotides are TGTGCCAGCAGTCCAGCGGTGAACACCGGGGAGCTGTTTTTT. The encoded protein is CASSPAVNTGELFF.